This is a list of T cell receptor beta chains from one sample in a study of T-cell reconstitution after alpha-beta-depleted transplantation in children. TCRdb reprocessed the PCR reads via MiXCR and lists one record per CDR3 protein. The repertoire consists of 200,000 to 300,000 distinct CDR3 sequences, with roughly 26% occurring once and the leading ten covering 2.6%. The material was PBMCs, obtained before TCRalphabeta/CD19-depleted stem cell transplant. These receptors were obtained from a girl aged 2-15 years with Fanconi anemia, due to receive a stem cell transplant. Each CDR3 is given with its conserved first and last residue. D genes are given only for firm matches. Part of the rows lack a size; the others show once, few, many or a class for expanded clones.

V gene: TRBV29-1; D gene: NA; clone size: many; J gene: TRBJ2-1; CDR3 protein: CSAPIGGHFSYNEQFF; CDR3 DNA: TGCAGCGCCCCAATAGGGGGACACTTCTCCTACAATGAGCAGTTCTTC
V gene: TRBV20-1; D gene: TRBD2; clone size: NA; J gene: TRBJ2-7; CDR3 protein: CSVASAGPGYEQYF; CDR3 DNA: TGCAGTGTCGCCTCAGCGGGGCCGGGCTACGAGCAGTACTTC
V gene: TRBV2; D gene: TRBD1; clone size: many; J gene: TRBJ1-2; CDR3 protein: CASRGTGIYGYTF; CDR3 DNA: TGTGCCAGCAGGGGGACAGGGATTTATGGCTACACCTTC
V gene: TRBV29-1; D gene: NA; clone size: many; J gene: TRBJ2-1; CDR3 protein: CSVSDHNEQFF; CDR3 DNA: TGCAGCGTTAGCGACCACAATGAGCAGTTCTTC
V gene: TRBV12-3/TRBV12-4; D gene: TRBD2; clone size: many; J gene: TRBJ2-1; CDR3 protein: CASSTGGPYNEQFF; CDR3 DNA: TGTGCCAGCAGTACGGGAGGCCCCTACAATGAGCAGTTCTTC
V gene: TRBV20-1; D gene: NA; clone size: many; J gene: TRBJ2-4; CDR3 protein: CSARGGLSLGRKNIQYF; CDR3 DNA: TGCAGTGCTAGGGGCGGATTGTCGTTAGGTCGGAAAAACATTCAGTACTTC
V gene: TRBV18; D gene: NA; clone size: NA; J gene: TRBJ2-7; CDR3 protein: CASSPSEGLAYEQYF; CDR3 DNA: TGTGCCAGCTCACCAAGTGAGGGGTTAGCCTACGAGCAGTACTTC
V gene: TRBV19; D gene: TRBD1; clone size: NA; J gene: TRBJ2-3; CDR3 protein: CASSTGDRWADTQYF; CDR3 DNA: TGTGCCAGTAGTACAGGGGACAGATGGGCAGATACGCAGTATTTT
V gene: TRBV29-1; D gene: NA; clone size: many; J gene: TRBJ2-7; CDR3 protein: CSVCQGLDNLAYEQYF; CDR3 DNA: TGCAGCGTTTGTCAGGGCCTCGACAACCTTGCGTACGAGCAGTACTTC
V gene: TRBV7-8; D gene: NA; clone size: NA; J gene: TRBJ1-5; CDR3 protein: CASSPLQAPDQPQHF; CDR3 DNA: TGTGCCAGCAGCCCATTACAGGCACCTGATCAGCCCCAGCATTTT
V gene: TRBV10-3; D gene: NA; clone size: few; J gene: TRBJ2-3; CDR3 protein: CAISAGTARADTQYF; CDR3 DNA: TGTGCCATCAGTGCCGGGACCGCCAGGGCAGATACGCAGTATTTT
V gene: TRBV18; D gene: NA; clone size: few; J gene: TRBJ1-2; CDR3 protein: CASSPEGSYGYTF; CDR3 DNA: TGTGCCAGCTCACCTGAAGGGAGCTATGGCTACACCTTC
V gene: TRBV20-1; D gene: NA; clone size: many; J gene: TRBJ2-1; CDR3 protein: CSATNEQFF; CDR3 DNA: TGCAGTGCAACCAATGAGCAGTTCTTC
V gene: TRBV12-3/TRBV12-4; D gene: NA; clone size: many; J gene: TRBJ2-4; CDR3 protein: CASSYDRAKNIQYF; CDR3 DNA: TGTGCCAGCAGTTACGACAGGGCCAAAAACATTCAGTACTTC
V gene: TRBV20-1; D gene: NA; clone size: few; J gene: TRBJ2-7; CDR3 protein: CSARVLAGPSGVYEQYF; CDR3 DNA: TGCAGTGCTAGAGTCCTAGCTGGACCCTCGGGGGTATACGAGCAGTACTTC
V gene: TRBV29-1; D gene: TRBD1; clone size: few; J gene: TRBJ2-3; CDR3 protein: CSVGNRGIVDTQYF; CDR3 DNA: TGCAGCGTTGGAAACAGGGGGATAGTAGATACGCAGTATTTT
V gene: TRBV4-2; D gene: NA; clone size: many; J gene: TRBJ2-7; CDR3 protein: CASSQAMVGYRVYEQYF; CDR3 DNA: TGTGCCAGCAGCCAAGCTATGGTGGGTTATAGGGTTTACGAGCAGTACTTC
V gene: TRBV27; D gene: TRBD1; clone size: NA; J gene: TRBJ1-5; CDR3 protein: CASTRTGGNQPQHF; CDR3 DNA: TGTGCCAGCACAAGAACAGGGGGCAATCAGCCCCAGCATTTT
V gene: TRBV29-1; D gene: TRBD2; clone size: many; J gene: TRBJ2-1; CDR3 protein: CSVGGGASYNEQFF; CDR3 DNA: TGCAGCGTTGGCGGGGGGGCATCCTACAATGAGCAGTTCTTC
V gene: TRBV29-1; D gene: NA; clone size: NA; J gene: TRBJ1-2; CDR3 protein: CSVDPDSYGYTF; CDR3 DNA: TGCAGCGTTGACCCGGACAGCTATGGCTACACCTTC
V gene: TRBV20-1; D gene: NA; clone size: many; J gene: TRBJ2-7; CDR3 protein: CSARLLEYEQYF; CDR3 DNA: TGCAGTGCTAGGTTGCTGGAATACGAGCAGTACTTC
V gene: TRBV7-7; D gene: TRBD2; clone size: few; J gene: TRBJ2-1; CDR3 protein: CASSPLGASGANEQFF; CDR3 DNA: TGTGCCAGCAGCCCCCTCGGGGCTAGCGGGGCGAATGAGCAGTTCTTC
V gene: TRBV5-1; D gene: NA; clone size: many; J gene: TRBJ2-7; CDR3 protein: CASSLDSPYEQYF; CDR3 DNA: TGCGCCAGCAGCTTGGACAGCCCCTACGAGCAGTACTTC
V gene: TRBV6-1; D gene: TRBD1; clone size: many; J gene: TRBJ2-5; CDR3 protein: CASSTGQGVFDGSVETQYF; CDR3 DNA: TGTGCCAGCAGTACCGGACAGGGGGTATTTGACGGGAGCGTGGAGACCCAGTACTTC
V gene: TRBV7-8; D gene: NA; clone size: NA; J gene: TRBJ2-2; CDR3 protein: CASSWGHTTGELFF; CDR3 DNA: TGTGCCAGCAGCTGGGGACACACCACCGGGGAGCTGTTTTTT
V gene: TRBV20-1; D gene: NA; clone size: NA; J gene: TRBJ2-7; CDR3 protein: CSAKTTGKEQYF; CDR3 DNA: TGCAGTGCAAAGACTACAGGGAAGGAGCAGTACTTC
V gene: TRBV9; D gene: TRBD1; clone size: many; J gene: TRBJ2-1; CDR3 protein: CASRPGQGVSGNEQFF; CDR3 DNA: TGTGCCAGCAGACCCGGACAGGGGGTTTCGGGCAATGAGCAGTTCTTC
V gene: TRBV20-1; D gene: NA; clone size: NA; J gene: TRBJ2-2; CDR3 protein: CSARRTGELFF; CDR3 DNA: TGCAGTGCCAGGAGGACCGGGGAGCTGTTTTTT
V gene: TRBV29-1; D gene: TRBD1; clone size: many; J gene: TRBJ2-1; CDR3 protein: CSVRDRGKYNEQFF; CDR3 DNA: TGCAGCGTTAGGGACAGGGGGAAGTACAATGAGCAGTTCTTC
V gene: TRBV29-1; D gene: NA; clone size: NA; J gene: TRBJ2-1; CDR3 protein: CSVVTGTTYNEQFF; CDR3 DNA: TGCAGCGTTGTGACCGGGACAACCTACAATGAGCAGTTCTTC
V gene: TRBV7-6; D gene: TRBD2; clone size: few; J gene: TRBJ2-3; CDR3 protein: CASSVSGGRTDTQYF; CDR3 DNA: TGTGCCAGCAGCGTTAGCGGGGGCCGTACAGATACGCAGTATTTT
V gene: TRBV5-8; D gene: TRBD1; clone size: many; J gene: TRBJ2-1; CDR3 protein: CASSLGQGKMDEQFF; CDR3 DNA: TGTGCCAGCAGCTTGGGACAGGGTAAGATGGATGAGCAGTTCTTC
V gene: TRBV13; D gene: NA; clone size: few; J gene: TRBJ2-3; CDR3 protein: CASSSEGSYTDTQYF; CDR3 DNA: TGTGCCAGCAGCTCGGAAGGGTCTTACACAGATACGCAGTATTTT
V gene: TRBV21-1; D gene: NA; clone size: NA; J gene: TRBJ2-1; CDR3 protein: CASSKGEKRTYNEQFF; CDR3 DNA: TGTGCCAGCAGCAAAGGGGAGAAGAGAACCTACAATGAGCAGTTCTTC
V gene: TRBV20-1; D gene: NA; clone size: NA; J gene: TRBJ1-2; CDR3 protein: CSARVHPNYGYTF; CDR3 DNA: TGCAGTGCTAGGGTGCACCCTAACTATGGCTACACCTTC
V gene: TRBV12-3/TRBV12-4; D gene: TRBD2; clone size: NA; J gene: TRBJ2-4; CDR3 protein: CASSLWAGGYENIQYF; CDR3 DNA: TGTGCCAGCAGTTTGTGGGCGGGGGGTTATGAAAACATTCAGTACTTC
V gene: TRBV29-1; D gene: NA; clone size: NA; J gene: TRBJ1-2; CDR3 protein: CSVARGRDGYTF; CDR3 DNA: TGCAGCGTTGCGAGGGGCAGGGACGGCTACACCTTC
V gene: TRBV20-1; D gene: NA; clone size: few; J gene: TRBJ2-7; CDR3 protein: CSARETKTYEQYF; CDR3 DNA: TGCAGTGCTAGAGAGACCAAGACCTACGAGCAGTACTTC
V gene: TRBV20-1; D gene: NA; clone size: many; J gene: TRBJ2-5; CDR3 protein: CSAKGSETQYF; CDR3 DNA: TGCAGTGCTAAGGGATCGGAGACCCAGTACTTC
V gene: TRBV29-1; D gene: TRBD2; clone size: few; J gene: TRBJ2-7; CDR3 protein: CSVVPSGSSYEQYF; CDR3 DNA: TGCAGCGTTGTCCCTAGCGGGAGCTCCTACGAGCAGTACTTC
V gene: TRBV7-3; D gene: TRBD1; clone size: once; J gene: TRBJ2-3; CDR3 protein: CASSFLPGQTDTQYF; CDR3 DNA: TGTGCCAGCAGCTTCCTCCCGGGACAGACAGATACGCAGTATTTT
V gene: TRBV5-1; D gene: TRBD1; clone size: NA; J gene: TRBJ2-7; CDR3 protein: CASSPKPGTGEAYEQYF; CDR3 DNA: TGCGCCAGCAGCCCGAAACCCGGGACAGGGGAGGCCTACGAGCAGTACTTC
V gene: TRBV11-1; D gene: NA; clone size: NA; J gene: TRBJ1-1; CDR3 protein: CASSSTLNTEAFF; CDR3 DNA: TGTGCCAGCAGCTCGACACTTAACACTGAAGCTTTCTTT
V gene: TRBV20-1; D gene: NA; clone size: NA; J gene: TRBJ2-7; CDR3 protein: CSARGGTYYEQYF; CDR3 DNA: TGCAGTGCTAGGGGGGGGACATACTACGAGCAGTACTTC
V gene: TRBV12-3/TRBV12-4; D gene: NA; clone size: few; J gene: TRBJ2-1; CDR3 protein: CASRPSHNEQFF; CDR3 DNA: TGTGCCAGCAGACCTAGTCACAATGAGCAGTTCTTC
V gene: TRBV29-1; D gene: TRBD2; clone size: many; J gene: TRBJ2-1; CDR3 protein: CSVASSTGLAGLGQFF; CDR3 DNA: TGCAGCGTTGCATCCTCTACCGGACTAGCGGGATTGGGGCAGTTCTTC
V gene: TRBV10-3; D gene: NA; clone size: once; J gene: TRBJ2-5; CDR3 protein: CAISGAPQGRQETQYF; CDR3 DNA: TGTGCCATCAGTGGGGCCCCCCAGGGTCGCCAAGAGACCCAGTACTTC
V gene: TRBV10-3; D gene: NA; clone size: many; J gene: TRBJ1-2; CDR3 protein: CAISESIGQNYGYTF; CDR3 DNA: TGTGCCATCAGTGAGTCGATTGGCCAGAACTATGGCTACACCTTC
V gene: TRBV29-1; D gene: TRBD1; clone size: few; J gene: TRBJ2-7; CDR3 protein: CSVEADRVGDEQYF; CDR3 DNA: TGCAGCGTTGAAGCGGACAGGGTTGGCGACGAGCAGTACTTC
V gene: TRBV7-3; D gene: TRBD2; clone size: many; J gene: TRBJ2-1; CDR3 protein: CASSLNPSGINEQFF; CDR3 DNA: TGTGCCAGCAGCTTAAATCCTAGCGGGATCAATGAGCAGTTCTTC
V gene: TRBV6-5; D gene: TRBD2; clone size: many; J gene: TRBJ2-1; CDR3 protein: CASSEREGQFF; CDR3 DNA: TGTGCCAGCAGTGAGCGGGAGGGGCAGTTCTTC
V gene: TRBV4-1; D gene: NA; clone size: NA; J gene: TRBJ2-1; CDR3 protein: CASSQEQRISYNEQFF; CDR3 DNA: TGCGCCAGCAGCCAAGAACAGCGGATCTCCTACAATGAGCAGTTCTTC